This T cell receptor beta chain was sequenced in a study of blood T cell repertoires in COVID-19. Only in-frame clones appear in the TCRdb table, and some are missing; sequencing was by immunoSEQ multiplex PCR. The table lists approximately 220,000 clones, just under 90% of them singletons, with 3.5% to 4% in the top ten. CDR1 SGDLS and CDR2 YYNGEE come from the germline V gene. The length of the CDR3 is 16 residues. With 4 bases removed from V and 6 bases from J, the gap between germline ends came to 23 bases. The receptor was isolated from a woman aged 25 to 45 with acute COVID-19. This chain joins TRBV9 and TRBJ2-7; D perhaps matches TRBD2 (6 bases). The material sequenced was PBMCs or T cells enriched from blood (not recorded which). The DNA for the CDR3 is TGTGCCAGCAGCCCCAGTAGTAGCGGACATCTCGGCGAGCAGTACTTC. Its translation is CASSPSSSGHLGEQYF.